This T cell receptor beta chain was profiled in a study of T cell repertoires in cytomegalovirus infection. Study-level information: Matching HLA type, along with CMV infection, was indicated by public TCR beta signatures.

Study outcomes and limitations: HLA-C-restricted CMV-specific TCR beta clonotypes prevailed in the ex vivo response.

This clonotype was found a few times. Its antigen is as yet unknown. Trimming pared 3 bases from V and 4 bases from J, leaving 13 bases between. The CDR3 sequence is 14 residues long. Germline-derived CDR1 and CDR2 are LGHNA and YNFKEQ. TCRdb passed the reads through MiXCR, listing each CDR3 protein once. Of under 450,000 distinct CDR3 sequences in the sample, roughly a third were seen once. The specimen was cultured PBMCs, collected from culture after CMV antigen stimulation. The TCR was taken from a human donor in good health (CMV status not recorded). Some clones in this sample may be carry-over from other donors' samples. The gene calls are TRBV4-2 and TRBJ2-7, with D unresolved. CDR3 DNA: TGTGCCAGCAGCCATAACAGTGGCCAGTACGAGCAGTACTTC. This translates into CASSHNSGQYEQYF.